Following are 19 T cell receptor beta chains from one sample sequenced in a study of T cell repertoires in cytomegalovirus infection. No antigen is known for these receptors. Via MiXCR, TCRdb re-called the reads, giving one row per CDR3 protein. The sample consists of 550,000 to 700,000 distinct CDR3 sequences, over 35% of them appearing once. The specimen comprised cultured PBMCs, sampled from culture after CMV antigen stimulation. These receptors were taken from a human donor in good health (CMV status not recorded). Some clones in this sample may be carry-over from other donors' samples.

Written as DNA, the CDR3 is TGCAGTGCTTCCAGCGGGAAAAACACCGGGGAGCTGTTTTTT. Encoded protein: CSASSGKNTGELFF. V and J are TRBV20-1 and TRBJ2-2, with 7 positions matching TRBD2. The CDR3 has 14 residues. Trimming at V came to 5 bases and at J to 2 bases, leaving 5 bases not matched to a gene. CDR1 and CDR2 (germline): DFQATT, SNEGSKA (reference sequence).

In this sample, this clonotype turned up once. CDR3 sequence: CASSRGLAGAAGELFF. For the CDR3, the DNA is TGTGCCAGTAGTAGAGGACTAGCGGGAGCCGCCGGGGAGCTGTTTTTT. This chain connects TRBV19 to TRBJ2-2; 13 positions agree with TRBD2. Trimming at V came to 4 bases and at J to 6 bases, leaving 5 bases not matched to a gene. Looked up from germline, CDR1 is LNHDA and CDR2 is SQIVND (reference sequence). There are 16 residues in the CDR3.

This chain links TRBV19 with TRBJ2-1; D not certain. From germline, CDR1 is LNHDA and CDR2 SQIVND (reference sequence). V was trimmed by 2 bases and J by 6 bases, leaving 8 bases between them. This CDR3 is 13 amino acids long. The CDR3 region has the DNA TGTGCCAGTAGTATATTTCAAGGCAATGAGCAGTTCTTC. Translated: CASSIFQGNEQFF.

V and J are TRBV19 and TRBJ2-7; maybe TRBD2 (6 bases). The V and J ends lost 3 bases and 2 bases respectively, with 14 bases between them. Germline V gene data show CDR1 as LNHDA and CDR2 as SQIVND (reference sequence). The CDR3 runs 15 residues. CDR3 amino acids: CASSMVADAPYEQYF. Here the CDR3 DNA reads TGTGCCAGTAGTATGGTAGCGGATGCCCCCTACGAGCAGTACTTC.

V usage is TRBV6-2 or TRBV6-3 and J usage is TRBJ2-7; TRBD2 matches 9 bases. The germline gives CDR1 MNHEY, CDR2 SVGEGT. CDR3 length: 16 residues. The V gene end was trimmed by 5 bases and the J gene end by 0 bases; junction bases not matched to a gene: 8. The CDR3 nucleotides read TGTGCCAGCAGTCCTCGACTAGCGGACATCTCCTACGAGCAGTACTTC. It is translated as CASSPRLADISYEQYF.

This CDR3 is CASTGTGYEQYF. The CDR3 bases are TGTGCCAGCACCGGGACAGGATACGAGCAGTACTTC. V and J are TRBV2 and TRBJ2-7; 8 bases align to TRBD1. With V trimmed by 7 bases and J by 4 bases, 3 bases remained unmatched. CDR3 length equals 12 residues. Germline V gives CDR1 SNHLY, CDR2 FYNNEI.

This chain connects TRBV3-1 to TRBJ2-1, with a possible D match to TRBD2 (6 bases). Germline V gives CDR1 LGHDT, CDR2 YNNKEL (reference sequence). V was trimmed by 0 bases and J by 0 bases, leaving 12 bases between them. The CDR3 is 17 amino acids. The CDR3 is CASSQEGGHYSYNEQFF. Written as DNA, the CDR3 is TGTGCCAGCAGCCAAGAAGGAGGGCATTACTCCTACAATGAGCAGTTCTTC.

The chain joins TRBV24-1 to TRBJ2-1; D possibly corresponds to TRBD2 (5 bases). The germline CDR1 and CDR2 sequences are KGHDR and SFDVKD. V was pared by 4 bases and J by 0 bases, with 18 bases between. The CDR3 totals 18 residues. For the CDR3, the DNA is TGTGCCACCAGTGAGAATCCGGGATTGGGGAGCTCCTACAATGAGCAGTTCTTC. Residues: CATSENPGLGSSYNEQFF.

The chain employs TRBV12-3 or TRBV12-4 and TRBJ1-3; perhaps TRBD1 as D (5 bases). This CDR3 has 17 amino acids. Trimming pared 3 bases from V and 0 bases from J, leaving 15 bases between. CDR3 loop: CASSFTQTADSGNTIYF. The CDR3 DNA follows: TGTGCCAGCAGTTTCACTCAGACAGCCGACTCTGGAAACACCATATATTTT.

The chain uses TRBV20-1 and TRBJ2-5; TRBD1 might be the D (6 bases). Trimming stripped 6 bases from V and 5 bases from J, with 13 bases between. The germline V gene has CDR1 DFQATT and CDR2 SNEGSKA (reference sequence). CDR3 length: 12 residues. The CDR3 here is CSAPRGEETQYF. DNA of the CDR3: TGCAGTGCCCCCAGGGGTGAGGAGACCCAGTACTTC.

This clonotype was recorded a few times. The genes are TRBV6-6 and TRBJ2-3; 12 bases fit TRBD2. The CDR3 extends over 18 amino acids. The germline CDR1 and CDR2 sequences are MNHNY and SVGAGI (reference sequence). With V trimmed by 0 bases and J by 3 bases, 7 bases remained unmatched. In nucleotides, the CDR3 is TGTGCCAGCAGTTACTCGGTACTAGCGGGAGGCGGAACAGATACGCAGTATTTT. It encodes CASSYSVLAGGGTDTQYF.

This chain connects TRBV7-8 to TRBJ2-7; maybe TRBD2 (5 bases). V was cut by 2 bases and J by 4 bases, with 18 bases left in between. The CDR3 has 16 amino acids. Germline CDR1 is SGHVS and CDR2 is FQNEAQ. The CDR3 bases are TGTGCCAGCAGCTTATTAACAGTTAGCGATTGGTACGAGCAGTACTTC. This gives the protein CASSLLTVSDWYEQYF.

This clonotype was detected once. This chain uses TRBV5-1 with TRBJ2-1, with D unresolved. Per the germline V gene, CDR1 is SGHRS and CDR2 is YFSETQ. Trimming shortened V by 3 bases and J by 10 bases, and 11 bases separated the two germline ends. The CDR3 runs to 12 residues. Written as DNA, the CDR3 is TGCGCCAGCAGCTATACCCCCGGAGAGCAGTTCTTC. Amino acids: CASSYTPGEQFF.

The CDR3 DNA follows: TGTGCCAGCATTACAGCGGGAGCTTACACCGGGGAGCTGTTTTTT. This sequence encodes CASITAGAYTGELFF. This rearrangement joins TRBV6-2 or TRBV6-3 to TRBJ2-2; 8 bases align to TRBD2. Unmatched junction bases numbered 7, after V lost 7 bases and J lost 3 bases. The CDR3 sequence is 15 residues long. Germline lookup yields CDR1 MNHEY and CDR2 SVGEGT.

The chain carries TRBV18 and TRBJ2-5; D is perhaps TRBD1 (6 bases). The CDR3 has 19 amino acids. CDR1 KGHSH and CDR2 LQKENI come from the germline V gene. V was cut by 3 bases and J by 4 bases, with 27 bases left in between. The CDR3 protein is CASSPGRGLTSSSRETQYF. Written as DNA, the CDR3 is TGTGCCAGCTCACCCGGCAGGGGTTTAACCTCGTCGTCTAGAGAGACCCAGTACTTC.

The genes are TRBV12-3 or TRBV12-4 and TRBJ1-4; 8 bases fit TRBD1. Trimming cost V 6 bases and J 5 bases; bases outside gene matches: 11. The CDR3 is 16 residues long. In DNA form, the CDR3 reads TGTGCCAGCAGCCCGAGGACAGGGAGCCCCAATGAAAAACTGTTTTTT. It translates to CASSPRTGSPNEKLFF.

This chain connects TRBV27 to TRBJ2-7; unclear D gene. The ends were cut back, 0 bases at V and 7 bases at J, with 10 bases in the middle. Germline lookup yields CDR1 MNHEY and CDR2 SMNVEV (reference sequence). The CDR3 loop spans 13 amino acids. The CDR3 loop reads CASSLSASREQYF. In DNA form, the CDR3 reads TGTGCCAGCAGTTTATCGGCATCTCGTGAGCAGTACTTC.

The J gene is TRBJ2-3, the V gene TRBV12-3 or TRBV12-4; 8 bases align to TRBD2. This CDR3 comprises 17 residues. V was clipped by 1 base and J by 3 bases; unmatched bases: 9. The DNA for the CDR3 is TGTGCCAGCAGTTTAGGCGCCCTCGGCGGGGGGACAGATACGCAGTATTTT. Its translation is CASSLGALGGGTDTQYF.

The CDR3: CASSQGDFTETQYF. The CDR3 DNA sequence: TGCGCCAGCAGCCAAGGGGACTTCACAGAGACCCAGTACTTC. The genes are TRBV4-3 and TRBJ2-5, with a tentative D call TRBD2 (6 bases). The V and J ends lost 1 base and 4 bases respectively, with 10 bases between them. The CDR3 contains 14 residues. The germline V gene has CDR1 LGHNA and CDR2 YSLEER.